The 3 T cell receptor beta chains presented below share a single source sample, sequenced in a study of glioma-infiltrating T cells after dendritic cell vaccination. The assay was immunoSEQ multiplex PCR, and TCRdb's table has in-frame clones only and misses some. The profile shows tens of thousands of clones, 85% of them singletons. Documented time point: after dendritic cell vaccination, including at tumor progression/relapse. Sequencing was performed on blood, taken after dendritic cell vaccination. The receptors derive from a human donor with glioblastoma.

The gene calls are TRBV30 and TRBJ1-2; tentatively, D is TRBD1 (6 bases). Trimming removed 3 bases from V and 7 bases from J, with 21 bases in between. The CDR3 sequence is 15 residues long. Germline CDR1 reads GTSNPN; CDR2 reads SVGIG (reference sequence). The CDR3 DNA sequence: TGTGCCTGGAGGAGGGGGAGATCCTCTAAGAGTGGCTACACCTTC. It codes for CAWRRGRSSKSGYTF.

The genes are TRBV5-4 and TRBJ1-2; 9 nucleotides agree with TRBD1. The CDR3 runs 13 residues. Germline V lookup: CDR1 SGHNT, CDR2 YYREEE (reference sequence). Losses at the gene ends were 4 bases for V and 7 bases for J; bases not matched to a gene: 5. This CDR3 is CASSPGTGSGYTF. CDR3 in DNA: TGTGCCAGCAGCCCTGGGACAGGGTCTGGCTACACCTTC.

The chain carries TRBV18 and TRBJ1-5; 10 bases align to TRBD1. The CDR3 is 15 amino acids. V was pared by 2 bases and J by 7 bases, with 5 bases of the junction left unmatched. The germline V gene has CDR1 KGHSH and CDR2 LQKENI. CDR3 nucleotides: TGTGCCAGCTCACCAGGGACAGGGGTCCACCAGCCCCAGCATTTT. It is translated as CASSPGTGVHQPQHF.